These 20 T cell receptor beta chains were all obtained from the same sample, sequenced in a study of blood T cell repertoires in COVID-19 (dated by TCRdb to the early 2020s). Preparation of the library involved the immunoSEQ multiplex PCR assay. TCRdb provides this immuneACCESS table in a form limited to in-frame rearrangements. Some clones are lacking; in checked studies, under half of them reflect an unresolved V gene, and why the rest are absent is not known. The sample profile shows over 110,000 clones; around 80% of them were found once. The ten largest clones represent about 12% of the sample. The sequenced sample was peripheral blood. These receptor sequences come from an older man with acute or convalescent COVID-19.

The V gene is TRBV11-2, the J gene TRBJ2-1; 9 bases match TRBD1. The trim removed 5 bases at V and 4 bases at J, leaving 6 bases unmatched. There are 15 residues in the CDR3. Germline values: CDR1 SGHAT, CDR2 FQNNGV. The CDR3 loop reads CASSDTGQGYNEQFF. DNA of the CDR3: TGTGCCAGCAGCGATACGGGACAGGGATACAATGAGCAGTTCTTC.

This sequence joins TRBV5-1 and TRBJ2-3, with D unclear. The CDR3 extends over 13 amino acids. The V gene lost 0 bases and the J gene lost 6 bases, with 8 bases spanning the gap. The germline V gene has CDR1 SGHRS and CDR2 YFSETQ. CDR3 in amino acids: CASSLVVGDTQYF. The CDR3 nucleotides read TGCGCCAGCAGCTTGGTGGTCGGGGATACGCAGTATTTT.

The chain links TRBV30 to TRBJ1-2, with D unresolved. This CDR3 is 12 amino acids long. Germline values: CDR1 GTSNPN, CDR2 SVGIG (reference sequence). V shed 3 bases and J shed 8 bases, with 13 bases lying between them. As DNA, the CDR3 is TGTGCCTGGAGCCGGGGAAGTTACGGCTACACCTTC. Translation: CAWSRGSYGYTF.

The V and J genes are TRBV6-1 and TRBJ2-7, with D possibly being TRBD2 (5 bases). Germline V lookup: CDR1 MNHNS, CDR2 SASEGT. V gave up 3 bases and J gave up 2 bases, with 11 bases separating them. The CDR3 runs 14 residues. CDR3 sequence (DNA): TGTGCCAGCAGTGAGTTCGGGGAGACCTACGAGCAGTACTTC. This codes for CASSEFGETYEQYF.

As DNA, the CDR3 is TGTGCCAGCAGTTTCGGCGAGACAGGATCCTCCTACGAGCAGTACTTC. Protein product: CASSFGETGSSYEQYF. V usage is TRBV28 and J usage is TRBJ2-7; tentatively, D is TRBD1 (6 bases). Trimming stripped 3 bases from V and 0 bases from J, with 15 bases between. Germline V gives CDR1 MDHEN, CDR2 SYDVKM. The CDR3 covers 16 residues.

The chain uses TRBV6-5 and TRBJ1-1; D unclear. The CDR3 covers 12 residues. Germline V gene lookup returns CDR1 MNHEY and CDR2 SVGAGI. V lost 4 bases to trimming and J lost 1 base, with 4 bases between them. The CDR3 nucleotides are TGTGCCAGCAGTTTCAAGAACACTGAAGCTTTCTTT. Its protein is CASSFKNTEAFF.

The chain uses TRBV13 and TRBJ1-4; 7 positions match TRBD1. Unmatched junction bases numbered 16, after V lost 4 bases and J lost 5 bases. CDR1 is PRHDT, CDR2 FYEKMQ, per germline (reference sequence). CDR3 length: 18 residues. The CDR3 is CASSSRQGSKKRNEKLFF. In DNA form, the CDR3 reads TGTGCCAGCAGCTCCCGACAGGGATCGAAAAAGCGAAATGAAAAACTGTTTTTT.

The CDR3 spells CASSLAGGYFGTGELFF. The CDR3 DNA reads TGTGCCAGCAGTTTGGCAGGGGGCTACTTTGGGACCGGGGAGCTGTTTTTT. The V and J genes are TRBV27 and TRBJ2-2; 8 bases are a match to TRBD1. Trimming removed 3 bases from V and 5 bases from J; junction bases left unmatched: 11. Germline V CDR1 and CDR2: MNHEY, SMNVEV (reference sequence). The CDR3 sequence is 17 residues long.

The chain has TRBV4-1 and TRBJ2-3; D remains ambiguous. This CDR3 spans 16 amino acids. V gave up 1 base and J gave up 0 bases, with 11 bases separating them. Germline CDR1 MGHRA, CDR2 YSYEKL. The CDR3 sequence: CASSQGLGTSTDTQYF. The DNA of the CDR3 is TGCGCCAGCAGCCAAGGACTCGGCACCAGCACAGATACGCAGTATTTT.

CDR3 residues: CAIRLGLELSPLHF. CDR3 DNA sequence: TGTGCCATCAGGCTGGGACTTGAGCTTTCACCCCTCCACTTT. V is TRBV10-3 and J is TRBJ1-6; a weak D match, TRBD1 (5 bases). Trimming took off 6 bases at V and 9 bases at J, with 15 bases between the two ends. The CDR3 extends over 14 amino acids. CDR1 is ENHRY and CDR2 is SYGVKD in the germline V gene.

V usage is TRBV14 and J usage is TRBJ2-2; D is perhaps TRBD1 (6 bases). This CDR3 comprises 16 residues. The germline V gene encodes CDR1 SGHDN and CDR2 FVKESK. The V and J ends lost 5 bases and 4 bases respectively, with 17 bases between them. The CDR3, as DNA: TGTGCCAGCAGCGATCTAACAGGGTTGGGCACCGGGGAGCTGTTTTTT. Translating gives CASSDLTGLGTGELFF.

The chain combines TRBV29-1 with TRBJ2-7, with TRBD1 identical over 9 bases. Looked up from germline, CDR1 is SQVTM and CDR2 is ANQGSEA. The CDR3 runs 15 residues. V was clipped by 1 base and J by 2 bases; unmatched bases: 6. The CDR3 DNA reads TGCAGCGTTGAAGGCTCCGGGACAGGGACCTACGAGCAGTACTTC. Its protein product is CSVEGSGTGTYEQYF.

The table lists this clone with a count of one. The CDR3 coding sequence is TGTGCCAGCAGCTCAATAGGGACTGGCGGGGAGCTGTTTTTT. It encodes CASSSIGTGGELFF. The chain joins TRBV7-2 to TRBJ2-2, with a possible D match to TRBD2 (6 bases). Germline CDR1 and CDR2: SGHTA and FQGNSA. The CDR3 is 14 residues long. Trimming took off 4 bases at V and 7 bases at J, with 13 bases between the two ends.

J is TRBJ2-2 and V is TRBV6-2 or TRBV6-3, with 9 bases aligning to TRBD1. Trimming removed 5 bases from V and 3 bases from J; junction bases left unmatched: 7. Per the germline V gene, CDR1 is MNHEY and CDR2 is SVGEGT. The CDR3 loop spans 16 amino acids. The CDR3 sequence: CASSDGTGSYTGELFF. CDR3 DNA sequence: TGTGCCAGCAGTGACGGGACAGGGTCGTACACCGGGGAGCTGTTTTTT.

This chain joins TRBV27 and TRBJ1-2, with a tentative D call TRBD1 (6 bases). Germline V gene data show CDR1 as MNHEY and CDR2 as SMNVEV (reference sequence). This CDR3 is 13 amino acids long. Trimming pared 11 bases from V and 5 bases from J, leaving 18 bases between. CDR3 protein: CAAGGLRGYGYTF. The CDR3, as DNA: TGTGCCGCGGGGGGGCTTCGTGGGTATGGCTACACCTTC.

The CDR3 loop is CASSPWSRGRNTEAFF. The CDR3 nucleotides are TGTGCCAGCAGTCCTTGGTCGAGGGGGCGGAACACTGAAGCTTTCTTT. The chain joins TRBV27 to TRBJ1-1, with 7 bases that match TRBD1. Germline assignment: CDR1 MNHEY and CDR2 SMNVEV (reference sequence). V dropped 5 bases and J dropped 1; count of bases not matched to a gene: 10. CDR3 size: 16 residues.

The V gene is TRBV6-2 or TRBV6-3, the J gene TRBJ1-2; 7 positions agree with TRBD1. CDR1 MNHEY and CDR2 SVGEGT come from the germline V gene. The CDR3 has 15 amino acids. Losses at the gene ends were 6 bases for V and 0 bases for J; bases not matched to a gene: 7. CDR3 in amino acids: CASSRQGTANYGYTF. The CDR3 DNA follows: TGTGCCAGCAGCCGACAGGGAACAGCTAACTATGGCTACACCTTC.

The chain uses TRBV25-1 and TRBJ2-5, with 7 bases matching TRBD1. Germline V gene data show CDR1 as MGHDK and CDR2 as SYGVNS. The CDR3 is 15 amino acids. Trimming cost V 1 base and J 2 bases; bases outside gene matches: 4. The CDR3 DNA reads TGTGCCAGCAGTGAATGGGGGACAGTACAAGAGACCCAGTACTTC. It translates to CASSEWGTVQETQYF.

This sequence joins TRBV4-2 and TRBJ2-1; TRBD2 might be the D (6 bases). The CDR3 has 14 amino acids. Germline V gene sequence: CDR1 LGHNA, CDR2 YNFKEQ. V was shortened by 3 bases and J by 5 bases, with 11 bases between the two germline ends. The DNA of the CDR3 is TGTGCCAGCAGCCAGGGGGGTAGGGACAATGAGCAGTTCTTC. Its translation: CASSQGGRDNEQFF.

Only a few counts were recorded for this clone. This chain joins TRBV24-1 and TRBJ1-1; weak D call: TRBD1 (5 bases). Trimming stripped 4 bases from V and 7 bases from J, with 9 bases between. This CDR3 is 12 amino acids long. Germline CDR1 and CDR2: KGHDR and SFDVKD. The CDR3 loop is CATSDPGGEAFF. The CDR3 DNA reads TGTGCCACCAGTGACCCCGGGGGTGAAGCTTTCTTT.